The T cell receptor (beta chain) described here comes from a study of T cells in women clearing cervical HPV infection. Across the study: No precancer developed; the control's incident HPV16 infection cleared within 12 months. Case blood drawn at lesion detection; control blood after infection cleared. With HLA typing for only a few women, HLA confounding remains possible.

CDR1 is LNHDA and CDR2 is SQIVND in the germline V gene (reference sequence). The CDR3 is 16 amino acids. Trimming pared 11 bases from V and 7 bases from J, leaving 27 bases between. Note on this clone: The sequence runs out 3 residues before the end of the CDR3; the remainder is reconstructed from the germline J gene.

TCRdb's copy holds only in-frame clones and misses some; the assay was immunoSEQ multiplex PCR. This sample carries 48,000 or so clones, with roughly 1.5% going to the ten biggest clones. V is TRBV19 and J is TRBJ2-1, with D possibly matching TRBD2 (6 bases). The specimen sequenced was blood buffy coat. The TCR sequence derives from a woman aged 18 to 75 with a cervical HPV16 infection that either progressed to CIN3+ or cleared (not recorded which). Partial CDR3 DNA: TGTGCCTCAAGGGGCCCCTCTGGCGGGGTGGGGAATGAG. It encodes CASRGPSGGVGNE. The whole CDR3 is CASRGPSGGVGNEQFF.